Following are 25 T cell receptor beta chains from one sample sequenced in a study of T-cell reconstitution after alpha-beta-depleted transplantation in children. Preparation of the TCRbeta library involved a method that used unique molecular identifiers. TCRdb reprocessed the PCR reads via MiXCR and lists one record per CDR3 protein. The sample records about 420,000 distinct CDR3 sequences, 11% being singletons. This specimen was PBMCs from the stem cell graft donor, taken from the stem cell graft. The receptors shown here come from a human donor who donated a stem cell graft to a child with acute myeloid leukemia.

This clonotype was found many times. The gene calls are TRBV7-6 and TRBJ1-1, with D tentatively TRBD1 (5 bases). Germline CDR1 and CDR2: SGHVS and FNYEAQ. The CDR3 has 15 residues. Trimming stripped 4 bases from V and 0 bases from J, with 12 bases between. The CDR3 region has the DNA TGTGCCAGCAGCTCGCAGGACAATATGAACACTGAAGCTTTCTTT. Translation: CASSSQDNMNTEAFF.

J is TRBJ2-3 and V is TRBV5-1; 14 bases are shared with TRBD2. CDR1 is SGHRS, CDR2 YFSETQ, per germline. J gave up 1 base and V 4 bases, and 2 bases lay outside the gene matches. The length of the CDR3 is 16 residues. CDR3: CASSAGLAGGTDTQYF. CDR3 DNA: TGCGCCAGCAGCGCGGGACTAGCGGGGGGCACAGATACGCAGTATTTT.

In this sample, this clonotype turned up once. The rearrangement joins TRBV29-1 to TRBJ1-1; D unclear. Trimming pared 7 bases from V and 5 bases from J, leaving 20 bases between. Germline V gene sequence: CDR1 SQVTM, CDR2 ANQGSEA. The CDR3 consists of 14 residues. The CDR3 DNA follows: TGCAGCGCTGACGGGAGGGTGGGAAGAACTGAAGCTTTCTTT. Protein sequence: CSADGRVGRTEAFF.

The chain links TRBV7-9 to TRBJ2-3; TRBD2 might be the D (6 bases). Trimming cost V 10 bases and J 6 bases, with 11 bases left between them. The CDR3 has 11 residues. Germline assignment: CDR1 SEHNR and CDR2 FQNEAQ (reference sequence). CDR3 region: CATRRGDTQYF. CDR3 DNA sequence: TGTGCCACCCGGAGGGGCGATACGCAGTATTTT.

The chain combines TRBV7-2 with TRBJ1-2; D is perhaps TRBD1 (6 bases). The CDR3 totals 15 residues. Deletions cut 3 bases from V and 6 bases from J, with 17 bases between. Germline V CDR1 and CDR2: SGHTA, FQGNSA. This CDR3 is CASSFSPGVDHGYTF. The CDR3 region has the DNA TGTGCCAGCAGCTTCAGTCCAGGGGTTGATCATGGCTACACCTTC.

For this clonotype: A read error may produce the germline difference seen at one junction end. The chain is built from TRBV6-5 and TRBJ2-7; D uncertain. Germline values: CDR1 MNHEY, CDR2 SVGAGI. The CDR3 is 12 amino acids. The CDR3 nucleotides read TGTGCCAGCAGTTCCGGGCCCTACGAGCAGAACTTC. It encodes CASSSGPYEQNF.

Many counts were recorded for this clonotype. The V and J genes are TRBV10-3 and TRBJ1-2; TRBD1 might be the D (6 bases). CDR1 is ENHRY, CDR2 SYGVKD, per germline. The V end lost 0 bases, the J end lost 6 bases, and 14 bases lay between the germline ends. The CDR3 contains 15 residues. CDR3 loop: CAISESWGRRDGYTF. CDR3 nucleotide sequence: TGTGCCATCAGTGAGTCTTGGGGGCGCCGGGATGGCTACACCTTC.

The J gene is TRBJ2-5, the V gene TRBV20-1; possibly TRBD1 or TRBD2 for D (5 bases each). Trimming took off 6 bases at V and 3 bases at J, with 8 bases between the two ends. Per germline, CDR1 DFQATT and CDR2 SNEGSKA (reference sequence). The CDR3 is made up of 11 amino acids. The CDR3 reads CSAGTEETQYF. CDR3 bases: TGCAGTGCAGGGACGGAAGAGACCCAGTACTTC.

This clonotype was found many times. The J gene is TRBJ2-5, the V gene TRBV5-1; possibly TRBD2 for D (6 bases). CDR1 is SGHRS, CDR2 YFSETQ, per germline. V was shortened by 2 bases and J by 2 bases, with 10 bases between the two germline ends. The CDR3 totals 14 residues. The DNA of the CDR3 is TGCGCCAGCAGCTTTGGGCGGGGACAAGAGACCCAGTACTTC. It encodes CASSFGRGQETQYF. Full variable domain (remainder filled in from reference TRBV5-1 and TRBJ2-5): KAGVTQTPRYLIKTRGQQVTLSCSPISGHRSVSWYQQTPGQGLQFLFEYFSETQRNKGNFPGRFSGRQFSNSRSEMNVSTLELGDSALYLCASSFGRGQETQYFGPGTRLLVL.

This clonotype has only a few counts. The chain recombines TRBV3-1 with TRBJ2-7; 10 nucleotides align to TRBD2. Looked up from germline, CDR1 is LGHDT and CDR2 is YNNKEL (reference sequence). Losses at the gene ends were 2 bases for V and 2 bases for J; bases not matched to a gene: 18. The CDR3 covers 20 residues. The CDR3, as DNA: TGTGCCAGCAGCCAAAAAATTCTGCCCCTCAAAACTAGCGGGACCTACGAGCAGTACTTC. It yields the protein CASSQKILPLKTSGTYEQYF.

This clonotype has a count of ten or more. The rearrangement uses TRBV25-1 and TRBJ2-7; no firm D call. The CDR3 covers 11 residues. Germline loops: CDR1 MGHDK, CDR2 SYGVNS. Trimming pared 3 bases from V and 0 bases from J, leaving 0 bases between. DNA for the CDR3: TGTGCCAGCAGTGACTCCTACGAGCAGTACTTC. Protein: CASSDSYEQYF.

V and J are TRBV7-8 and TRBJ1-6; no clear D. Trimming cost V 5 bases and J 13 bases, with 12 bases left between them. The CDR3 loop spans 12 amino acids. The germline CDR1 and CDR2 sequences are SGHVS and FQNEAQ. Here the CDR3 DNA reads TGTGCCAGCAGCATAGGCGTGAGGCCCCTCCACTTT. This gives the protein CASSIGVRPLHF.

The gene calls are TRBV5-1 and TRBJ1-1; tentative D call: TRBD1 (5 bases). CDR1 is SGHRS and CDR2 is YFSETQ in the germline V gene. V lost 3 bases and J 7 bases, leaving 13 bases between the germline ends. The CDR3 extends over 13 amino acids. For the CDR3, the DNA is TGCGCCAGCAGCTCAGGGACCTTCGGTGAAGCTTTCTTT. It yields the protein CASSSGTFGEAFF.

The chain links TRBV7-2 to TRBJ2-7; TRBD2 matches 8 bases. Germline CDR1 is SGHTA and CDR2 is FQGNSA. The CDR3 is 15 residues long. Germline trimming cut 2 bases from V and 2 bases from J; bases unmatched to any gene: 5. The CDR3 sequence is CASSLLLAETYEQYF. CDR3 DNA: TGTGCCAGCAGCTTATTACTAGCGGAGACCTACGAGCAGTACTTC.

This clonotype was recorded at least ten times. The gene calls are TRBV20-1 and TRBJ1-5; TRBD1 is a possible D gene (5 bases). The CDR3 has 13 residues. Trimming shortened V by 6 bases and J by 6 bases, and 15 bases separated the two germline ends. Germline CDR1 reads DFQATT; CDR2 reads SNEGSKA (reference sequence). The CDR3, as DNA: TGCAGTGCCCGGACTGGGGACGGTCAGCCCCAGCATTTT. Protein: CSARTGDGQPQHF.

The table lists this clonotype with many counts. The rearrangement uses TRBV3-1 and TRBJ1-2; 11 positions match TRBD1. CDR1 LGHDT and CDR2 YNNKEL come from the germline V gene (reference sequence). The CDR3 loop spans 15 amino acids. The V gene end was trimmed by 4 bases and the J gene end by 4 bases; junction bases not matched to a gene: 5. CDR3 coding DNA: TGTGCCAGCAGCCCCGGACAGGGGGCGACCTATGGCTACACCTTC. Amino acid sequence: CASSPGQGATYGYTF.

This clonotype was seen more than once but under ten times. The chain couples TRBV20-1 to TRBJ2-3; tentatively, D is TRBD1 or TRBD2 (6 bases each). Trimming took 3 bases from V and 1 from J, leaving 23 bases between them. Germline V gives CDR1 DFQATT, CDR2 SNEGSKA (reference sequence). The CDR3 runs to 18 residues. The CDR3 here is CSASRGVGGLTGTDTQYF. In DNA form, the CDR3 reads TGCAGTGCTAGTAGGGGGGTCGGGGGCCTTACTGGCACAGATACGCAGTATTTT.

This clonotype was seen repeatedly, ten times or more. This sequence joins TRBV20-1 and TRBJ2-3; a weak D match, TRBD1 (6 bases). Germline values: CDR1 DFQATT, CDR2 SNEGSKA (reference sequence). Trimming stripped 7 bases from V and 3 bases from J, with 20 bases between. The CDR3 sequence is 15 residues long. This CDR3 reads CSGTPVMRGTDTQYF. The CDR3, as DNA: TGCAGTGGGACTCCGGTGATGAGGGGGACAGATACGCAGTATTTT.

The genes are TRBV6-2 or TRBV6-3 and TRBJ2-1; the match to TRBD2 covers 8 bases. The V gene's germline CDR1 is MNHEY and CDR2 SVGEGT. V was clipped by 6 bases and J by 6 bases; unmatched bases: 7. The CDR3 is 14 amino acids. CDR3 nucleotides: TGTGCCAGCAGCCCAGTTCGGGGGGGCAATGAGCAGTTCTTC. The encoded protein is CASSPVRGGNEQFF.

This clonotype was seen only a few times. The V call is TRBV9, the J call TRBJ2-6; 8 bases are a match to TRBD1. The ends lost 3 bases at V and 0 bases at J; junction bases unmatched: 11. This CDR3 has 19 residues. CDR1 and CDR2 from the germline V gene are SGDLS and YYNGEE. CDR3 region: CASSASQGVFYSGANVLTF. CDR3 in DNA: TGTGCCAGCAGCGCCTCACAGGGGGTATTCTACTCTGGGGCCAACGTCCTGACTTTC. Together with reference TRBV9 and TRBJ2-6, the CDR3 gives the full variable domain: DSGVTQTPKHLITATGQRVTLRCSPRSGDLSVYWYQQSLDQGLQFLIQYYNGEERAKGNILERFSAQQFPDLHSELNLSSLELGDSALYFCASSASQGVFYSGANVLTFGAGSRLTVL.

V is TRBV4-3 and J is TRBJ2-4, with D unclear. Germline V CDR1 and CDR2: LGHNA, YSLEER. The V gene lost 1 base and the J gene lost 8 bases, with 9 bases spanning the gap. CDR3 size: 13 residues. DNA of the CDR3: TGCGCCAGCAGCCAAGTCTCTTGGGACATTCAGTACTTC. Encoded protein: CASSQVSWDIQYF.

The chain employs TRBV7-2 and TRBJ2-5; possibly TRBD2 for D (6 bases). Germline loops: CDR1 SGHTA, CDR2 FQGNSA. The V and J ends lost 1 base and 5 bases respectively, with 14 bases between them. The CDR3 spans 15 residues. As DNA, the CDR3 is TGTGCCAGCAGCTTAGAGGGGACTGACGCGGAGACCCAGTACTTC. Encoded protein: CASSLEGTDAETQYF.

This clonotype was seen at least ten times. The chain recombines TRBV7-9 with TRBJ2-7; tentatively, D is TRBD1 (5 bases). Germline V gives CDR1 SEHNR, CDR2 FQNEAQ (reference sequence). The V end was cut by 5 bases, the J end by 2 bases, with 16 bases between. There are 15 residues in the CDR3. CDR3 nucleotides: TGTGCCAGCAGCCCCCTGATGGGGCTGCCCTACGAGCAGTACTTC. It is translated as CASSPLMGLPYEQYF.

The chain is built from TRBV3-1 and TRBJ2-5; tentative D call: TRBD1 (6 bases). This CDR3 has 14 amino acids. The germline V and J ends were trimmed by 1 base and 5 bases, with 11 bases remaining between them. Germline V gives CDR1 LGHDT, CDR2 YNNKEL (reference sequence). CDR3 DNA sequence: TGTGCCAGCAGCCAAGGGGGGCTCGGGGAGACCCAGTACTTC. Protein: CASSQGGLGETQYF.

This clonotype has more than one count but fewer than ten. J is TRBJ2-7 and V is TRBV20-1; 7 bases are a match to TRBD2. Germline CDR1 is DFQATT and CDR2 is SNEGSKA (reference sequence). Trimming at V came to 3 bases and at J to 7 bases, leaving 12 bases not matched to a gene. The CDR3 is made up of 14 amino acids. The CDR3 DNA reads TGCAGTGCTAGTGGGGGGGGGAGTTTAACAGAGCAGTACTTC. Amino acid sequence: CSASGGGSLTEQYF.